This T cell receptor (beta chain) was found in a study of T cell changes during pregnancy in multiple sclerosis. The method was immunoSEQ multiplex PCR; TCRdb's version includes in-frame clones alone and lacks a portion of them. The table lists 70,000 or so clones, roughly 91% of them singletons. The sequence was collected from a female donor with multiple sclerosis, enrolled in a pregnancy study. Here the sequenced sample was CD4+ T cells from peripheral blood mononuclear cells, taken after pregnancy.

The CDR3 nucleotides read TGCGCCAGCAGAAAGGGGGTGAATGAGCAGTTCTTC. Translated: CASRKGVNEQFF. The chain carries TRBV10-2 and TRBJ2-1; tentatively, D is TRBD1 (6 bases). The CDR3 runs to 12 residues. In germline, CDR1 is WSHSY, CDR2 SAAADI. V lost 6 bases and J lost 7, with 10 bases in between.